These T cell receptor beta chains were read from a single sample in a study of early T cells in non-severe SARS-CoV-2 infection. TCRdb re-called the 5' RACE reads through MiXCR, storing one row per CDR3 protein. The sample consists of 85,000 to 100,000 distinct CDR3 sequences, approximately 17% of them appearing once. The sample comprised whole blood. These receptors all come from an adult who was a healthcare worker with PCR-confirmed SARS-CoV-2 infection or an uninfected control (not recorded which). Each CDR3 is given with its conserved first and last residue. The D gene is left open where the match is weak. Size is stated for part of the rows, as once, few or many counts, or as a class when the clone is expanded.

abundance: few; d_gene: NA; v_gene: TRBV7-2; j_gene: TRBJ2-5; CDR3nt: TGTGCCAGCAGCTTAGCCGGGGGCGGGGAGACCCAGTACTTC; CDR3aa: CASSLAGGGETQYF
abundance: NA; d_gene: TRBD2; v_gene: TRBV28; j_gene: TRBJ2-5; CDR3nt: TGTGCCAGCAGTTTACCCGGAGCCGGGACTAGCGGGAGGAAGGAGACCCAGTACTTC; CDR3aa: CASSLPGAGTSGRKETQYF
abundance: NA; d_gene: NA; v_gene: TRBV29-1; j_gene: TRBJ1-2; CDR3nt: TGCAGCGCCTACAGGAACTATGGCTACACCTTC; CDR3aa: CSAYRNYGYTF
abundance: few; d_gene: NA; v_gene: TRBV7-9; j_gene: TRBJ2-2; CDR3nt: TGTGCCAGCAGCTTAGCACTGGACAGATCTACGAACACCGGGGAGCTGTTTTTT; CDR3aa: CASSLALDRSTNTGELFF
abundance: few; d_gene: NA; v_gene: TRBV5-4; j_gene: TRBJ1-6; CDR3nt: TGTGCCAGCAGCTTGACAGGGTCTAATTCACCCCTCCACTTT; CDR3aa: CASSLTGSNSPLHF
abundance: few; d_gene: NA; v_gene: TRBV5-1; j_gene: TRBJ2-7; CDR3nt: TGCGCCAGCAGCTTAAAGAGCGGCTACGAGCAGTACTTC; CDR3aa: CASSLKSGYEQYF
abundance: few; d_gene: NA; v_gene: TRBV6-5; j_gene: TRBJ1-1; CDR3nt: TGTGCCAGCAGGGGTGGGGGCTCGAAGACTGAAGCTTTCTTT; CDR3aa: CASRGGGSKTEAFF
abundance: NA; d_gene: TRBD2; v_gene: TRBV6-2/TRBV6-3; j_gene: TRBJ2-2; CDR3nt: TGTGCCAGCAGTGTTCCGGGACTAGCGGGGACAAACACCGGGGAGCTGTTTTTT; CDR3aa: CASSVPGLAGTNTGELFF
abundance: NA; d_gene: NA; v_gene: TRBV6-6; j_gene: TRBJ1-1; CDR3nt: TGTGCCAGCCTTGCGAGGACGAACACTGAAGCTTTCTTT; CDR3aa: CASLARTNTEAFF
abundance: NA; d_gene: TRBD1; v_gene: TRBV20-1; j_gene: TRBJ2-7; CDR3nt: TGCAGTGCTAGAGGGCCAGGGGGCGCGAATAACGAGCAGTACTTC; CDR3aa: CSARGPGGANNEQYF
abundance: many; d_gene: NA; v_gene: TRBV6-2/TRBV6-3; j_gene: TRBJ2-2; CDR3nt: TGTGCCAGCAGTTATACCGGCGGGGCTAGAACCGGGGAGCTGTTTTTT; CDR3aa: CASSYTGGARTGELFF
abundance: NA; d_gene: TRBD1; v_gene: TRBV11-3; j_gene: TRBJ2-2; CDR3nt: TGTGCCAGCAGCGCCGGGACAGGGGGCACCGGGGAGCTGTTTTTT; CDR3aa: CASSAGTGGTGELFF